The clone carrying this TCR beta chain has only a few counts. J lost 1 base, V lost 0 bases, and 5 bases had no gene match. The CDR3 has 15 residues. Germline CDR1 DFQATT, CDR2 SNEGSKA (reference sequence). A second PCR of 7 to 11 cycles used a sample-barcoded 5' primer and a J-beta primer mix. TCRdb used MiXCR to reprocess the 5' RACE reads, holding one entry per CDR3 protein. The table shows roughly 1,500,000 distinct CDR3 sequences, with around 39% occurring only once. Each donor gave roughly 9.1 milliliters of peripheral blood. The record originates from a study of blood T cells in healthy people across ages.

Input material: blood. The receptor's source is a woman younger than 30 in good health. J is TRBJ2-5 and V is TRBV20-1; 7 nucleotides agree with TRBD1. The CDR3 coding sequence is TGCAGTGCTAGAGATCTCCACAGGGGCCAAGAGACCCAGTACTTC. Protein sequence: CSARDLHRGQETQYF.